This is a list of T cell receptor beta chains from one sample in a study of cytomegalovirus exposure and HLA in healthy donors. TCRdb's copy holds only in-frame clones and misses some; the assay was immunoSEQ multiplex PCR. Among about 69,000 clones listed, roughly 74% were seen once. The specimen was PBMCs. The receptors were gathered from an older woman in good health and CMV-seropositive. Each CDR3 is given with its conserved first and last residue. Each record gives: D gene, clone size, V gene, J gene, CDR3 protein, CDR3 DNA. D genes are given only for firm matches. Where a row states a size, it is once, few, many or the class of an expanded clone; other rows omit it.

NA	NA	TRBV5-1	TRBJ1-1	CASSLGWGQVNTEAFF	TGCGCCAGCAGCTTGGGGTGGGGGCAGGTGAACACTGAAGCTTTCTTT
NA	NA	TRBV28	TRBJ1-3	CASRRTNSGNTIYF	TGTGCCAGCAGGAGGACAAACTCTGGAAACACCATATATTTT
TRBD2	NA	TRBV5-1	TRBJ2-2	CASSTTSGTGELFF	TGCGCCAGCAGCACCACTAGCGGTACCGGGGAGCTGTTTTTT
TRBD1	few	TRBV5-1	TRBJ2-7	CASSMGQSSSYEQYF	TGCGCCAGCAGCATGGGACAGTCCTCCTCCTACGAGCAGTACTTC
NA	few	TRBV27	TRBJ1-1	CASSRQPTGPPEAFF	TGTGCCAGCAGCCGACAGCCTACAGGGCCCCCTGAAGCTTTCTTT
TRBD1	NA	TRBV5-4	TRBJ2-7	CASSFGGQASYEQYF	TGTGCCAGCAGCTTCGGTGGACAGGCCTCCTACGAGCAGTACTTC
TRBD1	NA	TRBV2	TRBJ1-5	CASSTTGEDIHQPQHF	TGTGCCAGCAGTACGACAGGGGAAGATATTCATCAGCCCCAGCATTTT
NA	NA	TRBV7-8	TRBJ1-6	CASSFESSYNSPLHF	TGTGCCAGCAGCTTCGAGAGCTCCTATAATTCACCCCTCCACTTT
NA	NA	TRBV19	TRBJ2-5	CASSWGRGNQETQYF	TGTGCCAGTAGCTGGGGTAGGGGAAACCAAGAGACCCAGTACTTC
NA	NA	TRBV4-1	TRBJ2-7	CASSRGADYEQYF	TGCGCCAGCAGCCGCGGGGCGGACTACGAGCAGTACTTC
TRBD2	NA	TRBV4-2	TRBJ2-7	CASSHASGEQYF	TGTGCCAGCAGCCATGCTAGCGGCGAGCAGTACTTC
NA	once	TRBV4-2	TRBJ2-1	CASSQLTVYNEQFF	TGTGCCAGCAGCCAACTCACAGTTTACAATGAGCAGTTCTTC
TRBD2	NA	TRBV2	TRBJ2-1	CASLGGLAGGNEQFF	TGTGCCAGCTTAGGTGGGCTAGCGGGAGGCAATGAGCAGTTCTTC
NA	few	TRBV28	TRBJ1-1	CASSQGQASNTEAFF	TGTGCCAGCAGCCAGGGACAAGCATCGAACACTGAAGCTTTCTTT
NA	NA	TRBV4-1	TRBJ1-1	CASSRPGTEAFF	TGCGCCAGCAGCCGGCCGGGCACTGAAGCTTTCTTT
TRBD1	NA	TRBV18	TRBJ1-5	CASSLLDRDQPQHF	TGTGCCAGCTCACTTCTCGACAGGGATCAGCCCCAGCATTTT
TRBD1	NA	TRBV15	TRBJ2-5	CATSRDQTGSGTQYF	TGTGCCACCAGCAGAGACCAGACAGGGAGTGGGACCCAGTACTTC
NA	NA	TRBV5-1	TRBJ2-1	CASSSRGGYNEQFF	TGCGCCAGCAGCTCTAGGGGGGGATACAATGAGCAGTTCTTC
NA	NA	TRBV9	TRBJ1-4	CASSRRIGEKLFF	TGTGCCAGCAGCCGGAGAATAGGAGAAAAACTGTTTTTT
NA	NA	TRBV20-1	TRBJ2-7	CSASDGGEQYF	TGCAGTGCTAGCGACGGAGGGGAGCAGTACTTC
NA	NA	TRBV5-1	TRBJ1-1	CASSLAEGKTEAFF	TGCGCCAGCAGCTTGGCCGAGGGAAAGACTGAAGCTTTCTTT
NA	NA	TRBV7-2	TRBJ1-2	CASSGSQSANYGYTF	TGTGCCAGCAGCGGCTCGCAAAGCGCTAACTATGGCTACACCTTC
NA	NA	TRBV10-2	TRBJ2-5	CASSETHREETQYF	TGCGCCAGCAGTGAGACACACAGGGAGGAGACCCAGTACTTC
TRBD1	few	TRBV5-6	TRBJ1-3	CASSLRGPTSGNTIYF	TGTGCCAGCAGCTTGAGGGGGCCGACCTCTGGAAACACCATATATTTT
TRBD1	NA	TRBV9	TRBJ1-5	CASSATGGWNQPQHF	TGTGCCAGCAGTGCTACAGGGGGCTGGAATCAGCCCCAGCATTTT
NA	NA	TRBV2	TRBJ2-5	CASSESGGRETQYF	TGTGCCAGCAGTGAATCCGGGGGGCGGGAGACCCAGTACTTC
TRBD1	NA	TRBV5-1	TRBJ2-7	CASSRDRETYEQYF	TGCGCCAGCAGCCGGGACAGGGAAACTTACGAGCAGTACTTC
NA	NA	TRBV7-6	TRBJ2-7	CASSQGGYEQYF	TGTGCCAGCAGCCAGGGGGGCTACGAGCAGTACTTC
TRBD2	NA	TRBV30	TRBJ2-2	CAWSVPGLAFTHGELFF	TGTGCCTGGAGTGTACCGGGACTAGCTTTCACTCACGGGGAGCTGTTTTTT
NA	NA	TRBV9	TRBJ2-1	CASSAPPENPYNEQFF	TGTGCCAGCAGCGCCCCCCCAGAAAATCCCTACAATGAGCAGTTCTTC
NA	few	TRBV19	TRBJ1-5	CATQAGNPPQHF	TGTGCCACCCAGGCGGGGAATCCGCCCCAGCATTTT
TRBD1	few	TRBV5-1	TRBJ1-1	CASSNRGEDTEAFF	TGCGCCAGCAGTAACAGGGGAGAGGACACTGAAGCTTTCTTT
NA	NA	TRBV6-1	TRBJ2-7	CASRGDTFYYEQYF	TGTGCCAGCAGGGGGGACACCTTCTACTACGAGCAGTACTTC
TRBD1	NA	TRBV5-1	TRBJ2-5	CASSPGQGGETQYF	TGCGCCAGCAGCCCTGGACAGGGGGGGGAGACCCAGTACTTC
NA	NA	TRBV7-9	TRBJ2-2	CASSPPGQNTGELFF	TGTGCCAGCAGCCCCCCCGGACAGAACACCGGGGAGCTGTTTTTT
TRBD2	once	TRBV13	TRBJ2-1	CASSRGLAGNEQFF	TGTGCCAGCAGCCGCGGACTAGCGGGCAATGAGCAGTTCTTC
NA	NA	TRBV5-1	TRBJ1-1	CASSPGAAGTEAFF	TGCGCCAGCAGCCCGGGAGCGGCGGGGACTGAAGCTTTCTTT
TRBD2	NA	TRBV7-2	TRBJ2-5	CASSLAIAGGLYQETQYF	TGTGCCAGCAGCCTGGCAATAGCGGGGGGCTTGTACCAAGAGACCCAGTACTTC
TRBD1	NA	TRBV10-3	TRBJ2-1	CAISESMGQGYNEQFF	TGTGCCATCAGTGAGTCGATGGGACAGGGGTATAATGAGCAGTTCTTC
TRBD1	NA	TRBV14	TRBJ2-3	CASSQDRWTGIGRQYF	TGTGCCAGCAGCCAAGATCGTTGGACAGGGATTGGGAGGCAGTATTTT
TRBD1	NA	TRBV5-4	TRBJ1-1	CASSFKGAKANTEAFF	TGTGCCAGCAGCTTCAAGGGGGCAAAGGCGAACACTGAAGCTTTCTTT
TRBD1	NA	TRBV6-1	TRBJ1-2	CASGQGAGNYGYTF	TGTGCCAGCGGACAGGGGGCTGGAAACTATGGCTACACCTTC
TRBD1	NA	TRBV2	TRBJ1-5	CASSDRDRNQPQHF	TGTGCCAGCAGTGATCGGGACAGAAATCAGCCCCAGCATTTT
NA	few	TRBV6-4	TRBJ2-3	CASSELGGDTQYF	TGTGCCAGCAGTGAGCTAGGAGGAGATACGCAGTATTTT
NA	NA	TRBV19	TRBJ1-5	CASSMSGFNQPQHF	TGTGCCAGTAGTATGTCAGGGTTTAATCAGCCCCAGCATTTT
NA	medium-sized	TRBV28	TRBJ1-5	CASSPGGGLGSQHF	TGTGCCAGCAGCCCGGGAGGGGGACTGGGGTCCCAGCATTTT
NA	few	TRBV5-1	TRBJ2-7	CASSLGGTGLYEQYF	TGCGCCAGCAGCTTAGGAGGTACCGGACTCTACGAGCAGTACTTC
NA	once	TRBV9	TRBJ1-3	CASSPARSSGNTIYF	TGTGCCAGCAGCCCGGCAAGGAGCTCTGGAAACACCATATATTTT
NA	NA	TRBV5-1	TRBJ1-1	CASSPPTALNTEAFF	TGCGCCAGCAGCCCGCCGACAGCGCTCAACACTGAAGCTTTCTTT
NA	NA	TRBV30	TRBJ2-1	CAWSLKPGLSNEQFF	TGTGCCTGGAGTCTTAAACCGGGACTTAGCAATGAGCAGTTCTTC
NA	NA	TRBV11-1	TRBJ2-1	CASSLGGVGGNEQFF	TGTGCCAGCAGCTTAGGGGGGGTGGGGGGCAATGAGCAGTTCTTC
NA	NA	TRBV6-1	TRBJ2-1	CASGDWGPYNEQFF	TGTGCCAGCGGAGACTGGGGCCCATACAATGAGCAGTTCTTC
NA	NA	TRBV9	TRBJ1-6	CASRPGGVNSPLHF	TGTGCCAGCAGGCCGGGGGGGGTGAATTCACCCCTCCACTTT
TRBD2	NA	TRBV5-1	TRBJ2-2	CASSLTRLAGLLNTGELFF	TGCGCCAGCAGCTTAACGAGACTAGCGGGTCTCCTAAACACCGGGGAGCTGTTTTTT
NA	few	TRBV6-1	TRBJ2-7	CASMLGGYYEQYF	TGTGCCAGCATGTTGGGGGGATACTACGAGCAGTACTTC
NA	NA	TRBV11-1	TRBJ2-3	CASSFSDTTPGTQYF	TGTGCCAGCAGCTTTAGCGACACTACGCCGGGTACGCAGTATTTT